This T cell receptor beta chain was documented in a study of cytomegalovirus exposure and HLA in healthy donors. About the study: A previous analysis identified around 120 million unique TCR beta sequences derived from 180 million or so T cells.

The study, taken as a whole, reports: According to an earlier analysis, most TCR beta V segments yielded productive rearrangements about 87% or about 30% of the time. Many donors carried some public TCRs, although rarity characterized most TCR sequences.

On this clone itself: What it binds is unknown.

The PCR ran on 60 Vbeta and 13 Jbeta primers. Here immunoSEQ multiplex PCR was the method, and the copy in TCRdb shows in-frame clones only, minus some. Its clone listing holds approximately 72,000 clones. Specimen: PBMCs. This TCR was recovered from a man aged 40-49 years in good health and CMV-seronegative.

The CDR3 is CASSELDRFYNSPLHF. CDR3 in DNA: TGTGCCAGCAGTGAGCTGGACAGATTTTATAATTCACCCCTCCACTTT. The V call is TRBV2, the J call TRBJ1-6, with D perhaps TRBD1 (6 bases). Looked up from germline, CDR1 is SNHLY and CDR2 is FYNNEI. The CDR3 extends over 16 amino acids. Trimming left V 3 bases short and J 4 bases short, with 13 bases between.